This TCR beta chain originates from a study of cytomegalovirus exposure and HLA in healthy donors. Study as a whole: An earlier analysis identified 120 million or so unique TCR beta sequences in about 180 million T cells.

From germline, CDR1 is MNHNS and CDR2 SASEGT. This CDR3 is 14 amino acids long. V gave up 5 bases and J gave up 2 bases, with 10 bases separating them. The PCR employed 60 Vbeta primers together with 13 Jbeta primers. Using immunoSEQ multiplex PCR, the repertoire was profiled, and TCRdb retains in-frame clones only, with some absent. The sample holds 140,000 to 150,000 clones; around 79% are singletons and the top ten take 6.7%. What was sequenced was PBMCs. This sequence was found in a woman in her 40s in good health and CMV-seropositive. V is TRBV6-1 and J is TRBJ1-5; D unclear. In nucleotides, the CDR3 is TGTGCCAGCAGTCTGGGCGGGGGCAATCAGCCCCAGCATTTT. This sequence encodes CASSLGGGNQPQHF.